The T cell receptor (beta chain) under discussion was sequenced for a study of blood T cell repertoires in COVID-19. Background on the study: T cells, B-cell-depleted T cells, or PBMCs supplied cDNA or gDNA.

Measured with immunoSEQ multiplex PCR; TCRdb has only the in-frame clones, and not every one. In the table there are 140,000 or so clones, approximately 84% of which are singletons. Between the trimmed V and J ends, which lost 5 bases and 1 base, there was a span of 11 bases. CDR1 and CDR2 (germline): SNHLY, FYNNEI. The CDR3 is 14 amino acids. The specimen was peripheral blood. The V gene is TRBV2, the J gene TRBJ1-1; TRBD1 might be the D (6 bases). This receptor was taken from a human donor in a cohort sampled during active COVID-19. CDR3 coding DNA: TGTGCCAGCAGTTCGGGACAATGGAACACTGAAGCTTTCTTT. Translating it yields CASSSGQWNTEAFF.